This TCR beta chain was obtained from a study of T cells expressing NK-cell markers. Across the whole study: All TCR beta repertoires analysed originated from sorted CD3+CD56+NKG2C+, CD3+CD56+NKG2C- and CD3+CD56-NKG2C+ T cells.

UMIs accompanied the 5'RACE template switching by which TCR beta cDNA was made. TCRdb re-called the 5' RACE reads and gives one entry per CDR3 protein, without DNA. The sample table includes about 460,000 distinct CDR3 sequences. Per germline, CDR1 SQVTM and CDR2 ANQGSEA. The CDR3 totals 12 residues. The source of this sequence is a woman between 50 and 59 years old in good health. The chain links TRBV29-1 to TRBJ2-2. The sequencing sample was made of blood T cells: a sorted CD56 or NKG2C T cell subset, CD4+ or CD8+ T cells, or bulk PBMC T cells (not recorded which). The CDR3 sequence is CSVAANTGELFF.